This TCR beta chain was profiled in a study of human T cells and chemical hapten exposure. Study context: 2% DPC applied to an approximately 2 cm by approximately 2 cm arm area sensitized donors. Study outcomes and limitations: Controls had significantly fewer large CDR3 similarity clusters than were formed by expanded TCRs.

V was clipped by 6 bases and J by 1 base; unmatched bases: 6. The CDR3 consists of 15 residues. This sample's time point: pre-sensitization, week 0. Noted treatment: therapeutic diphenylcyclopropenone sensitization with weekly scalp DPC. This clonotype was detected only a few times. What it binds is unknown. TCRdb itself ran the RACE reads through MiXCR, one entry per CDR3 protein. The sample lists more than 300,000 distinct CDR3 sequences; roughly 5.3% were seen once. The V call is TRBV12-3 or TRBV12-4, the J call TRBJ1-5; 7 bases match TRBD1. The TCR comes from a woman in her forties or fifties with alopecia areata. Some clones in this sample may be carry-over from other donors' samples. The material sequenced was whole blood, taken in connection with sensitization to the hapten diphenylcyclopropenone (DPC). Written as DNA, the CDR3 is TGTGCCAGCAGCTCGGGCAGGGGGAGCAATCAGCCCCAGCATTTT. Residues: CASSSGRGSNQPQHF.